This T cell receptor beta chain was obtained from a study of blood T cell repertoires in COVID-19. Whole-study context: Researchers got acute and convalescent COVID-19 samples from the United States, Italy and Spain. The analysed material was cDNA or gDNA that came from T cells, B-cell-depleted T cells, or PBMCs.

Authors' processing steps: Cell counts per sample came from amplifying reference gene primers. Repertoires were generated with immunoSEQ multiplex PCR, while TCRdb's copy carries only in-frame clones and drops some. V and J calls and clone size are those listed in that table; D and trimming were worked out from the DNA. The sample gives about 290,000 clones, around 90% of which show up once; roughly 0.92% is in the top ten. Sequenced input: peripheral blood. This TCR was sampled from a middle-aged woman who had recovered from COVID-19.

For the CDR3, the DNA is TGTGCCAACCGACCGGGACAGCAGAACACTGAAGCTTTCTTT. It specifies CANRPGQQNTEAFF. This sequence joins TRBV6-5 and TRBJ1-1, with 7 bases identical to TRBD1. V lost 10 bases to trimming and J lost 1 base; unmatched junction nucleotides: 9. Germline values: CDR1 MNHEY, CDR2 SVGAGI. The CDR3 is made up of 14 amino acids.